This section outlines one TCR beta chain sequence together with its context. These data come from a study of technical replicates of blood from a few donors. Assay: immunoSEQ multiplex PCR; the TCRdb copy retains only in-frame clones and omits some. The sample has around 72,000 clones; around 94% are singletons. Germline CDR1 is MGHRA and CDR2 is YSYEKL. The CDR3 spans 14 residues. The V and J ends lost 4 bases and 4 bases respectively, with 14 bases between them. The origin of this receptor is a human donor in good health. This chain uses TRBV4-1 with TRBJ2-7; a possible D gene is TRBD1 (5 bases). Sequencing used T cells isolated from PBMCs. DNA for the CDR3: TGCGCCAGCAGCCCTGGAGTCGCAGGGTACGAGCAGTACTTC. It yields the protein CASSPGVAGYEQYF.